This TCR beta chain was recorded in a study of OX40 agonist ivuxolimab in advanced cancers. Profiled with immunoSEQ multiplex PCR; TCRdb holds only in-frame clones, not every one. The data hold about 63,000 clones, with over 75% observed a single time. V was trimmed by 8 bases and J by 0 bases, leaving 13 bases between them. Germline V CDR1 and CDR2: SGHTA, FQGNSA. The length of the CDR3 is 14 residues. The input for sequencing was CD4+ or CD8+ T cells sorted from blood, taken in a trial of the OX40 agonist ivuxolimab. The clonotype was recovered from an adult with an advanced solid tumor such as melanoma, head and neck, liver or kidney cancer. The gene calls are TRBV7-2 and TRBJ2-5; no firm D call. The CDR3, as DNA: TGTGCCAGCGGGCGGCGGTCGTACCAAGAGACCCAGTACTTC. It encodes CASGRRSYQETQYF. The variable domain in full, with the rest retrieved from reference TRBV7-2 and TRBJ2-5, is GAGVSQSPSNKVTEKGKDVELRCDPISGHTALYWYRQSLGQGLEFLIYFQGNSAPDKSGLPSDRFSAERTGGSVSTLTIQRTQQEDSAVYLCASGRRSYQETQYFGPGTRLLVL.